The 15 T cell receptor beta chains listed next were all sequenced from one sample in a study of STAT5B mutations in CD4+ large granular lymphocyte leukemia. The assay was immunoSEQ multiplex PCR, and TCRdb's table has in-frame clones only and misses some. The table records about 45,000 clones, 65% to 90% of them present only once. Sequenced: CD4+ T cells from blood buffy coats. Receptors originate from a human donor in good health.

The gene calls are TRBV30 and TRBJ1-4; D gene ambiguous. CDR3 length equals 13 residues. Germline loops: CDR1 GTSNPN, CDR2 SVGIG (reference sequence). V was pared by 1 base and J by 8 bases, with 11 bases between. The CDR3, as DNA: TGTGCCTGGAGTGGGAGGAGAGGCGAAAAACTGTTTTTT. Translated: CAWSGRRGEKLFF.

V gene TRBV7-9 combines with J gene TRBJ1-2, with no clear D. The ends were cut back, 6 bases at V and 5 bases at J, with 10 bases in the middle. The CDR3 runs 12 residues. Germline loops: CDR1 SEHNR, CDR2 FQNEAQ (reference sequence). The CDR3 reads CASRDLLYGYTF. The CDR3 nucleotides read TGTGCCAGCAGGGATTTACTTTATGGCTACACCTTC.

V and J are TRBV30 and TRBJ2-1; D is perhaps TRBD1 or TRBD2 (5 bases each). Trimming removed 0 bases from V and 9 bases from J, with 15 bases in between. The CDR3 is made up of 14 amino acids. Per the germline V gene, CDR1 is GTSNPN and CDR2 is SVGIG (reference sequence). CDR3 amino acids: CAWSVGGSVGEQFF. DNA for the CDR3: TGTGCCTGGAGTGTTGGGGGATCGGTGGGTGAGCAGTTCTTC.

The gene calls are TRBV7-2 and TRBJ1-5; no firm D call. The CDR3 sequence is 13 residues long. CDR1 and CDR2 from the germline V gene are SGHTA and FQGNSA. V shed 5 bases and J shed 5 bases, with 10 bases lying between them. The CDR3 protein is CASSLTGDQPQHF. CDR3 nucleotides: TGTGCCAGCAGCCTGACGGGTGATCAGCCCCAGCATTTT.

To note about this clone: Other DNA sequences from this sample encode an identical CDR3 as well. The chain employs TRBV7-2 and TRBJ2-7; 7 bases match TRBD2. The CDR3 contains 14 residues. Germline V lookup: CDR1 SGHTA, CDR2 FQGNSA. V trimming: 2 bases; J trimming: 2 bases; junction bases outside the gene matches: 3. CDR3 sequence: CASSLSSGAYEQYF. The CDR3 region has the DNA TGTGCCAGCAGCTTATCTAGCGGCGCCTACGAGCAGTACTTC.

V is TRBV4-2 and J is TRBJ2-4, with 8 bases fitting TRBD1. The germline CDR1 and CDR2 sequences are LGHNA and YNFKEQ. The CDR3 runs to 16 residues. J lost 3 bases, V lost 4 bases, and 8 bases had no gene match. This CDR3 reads CASSLNDRGVKNIQYF. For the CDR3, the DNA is TGTGCCAGCAGCCTAAATGACAGGGGTGTCAAAAACATTCAGTACTTC.

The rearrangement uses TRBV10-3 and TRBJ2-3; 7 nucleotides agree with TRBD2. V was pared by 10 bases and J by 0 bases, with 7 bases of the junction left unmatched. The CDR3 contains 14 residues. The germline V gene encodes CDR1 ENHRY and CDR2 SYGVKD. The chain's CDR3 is CATAGLPSTDTQYF. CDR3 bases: TGTGCCACCGCGGGACTACCTAGCACAGATACGCAGTATTTT.

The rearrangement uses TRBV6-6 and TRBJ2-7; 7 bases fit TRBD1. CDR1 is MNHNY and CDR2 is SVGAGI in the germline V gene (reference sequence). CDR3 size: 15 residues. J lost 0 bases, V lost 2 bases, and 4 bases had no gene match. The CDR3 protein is CASSYKDRISYEQYF. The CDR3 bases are TGTGCCAGCAGTTACAAGGACAGGATCTCCTACGAGCAGTACTTC.

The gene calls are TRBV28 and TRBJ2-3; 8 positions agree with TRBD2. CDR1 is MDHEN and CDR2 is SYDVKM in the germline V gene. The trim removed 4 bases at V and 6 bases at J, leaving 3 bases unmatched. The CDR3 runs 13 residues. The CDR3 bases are TGTGCCAGCAGTTCGGGGGGGTTCGATACGCAGTATTTT. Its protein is CASSSGGFDTQYF.

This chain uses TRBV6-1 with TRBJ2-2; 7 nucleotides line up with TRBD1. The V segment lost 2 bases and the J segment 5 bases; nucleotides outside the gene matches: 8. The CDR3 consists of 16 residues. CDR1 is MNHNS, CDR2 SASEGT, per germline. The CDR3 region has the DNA TGTGCCAGCAGTGAAATGGGACAGTTTGGGACCGGGGAGCTGTTTTTT. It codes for CASSEMGQFGTGELFF.

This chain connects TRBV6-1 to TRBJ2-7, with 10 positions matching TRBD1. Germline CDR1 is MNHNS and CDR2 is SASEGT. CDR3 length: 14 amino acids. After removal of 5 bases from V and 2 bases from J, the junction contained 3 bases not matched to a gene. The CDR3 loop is CASSWDRGPYEQYF. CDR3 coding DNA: TGTGCCAGCAGTTGGGACAGGGGCCCCTACGAGCAGTACTTC.

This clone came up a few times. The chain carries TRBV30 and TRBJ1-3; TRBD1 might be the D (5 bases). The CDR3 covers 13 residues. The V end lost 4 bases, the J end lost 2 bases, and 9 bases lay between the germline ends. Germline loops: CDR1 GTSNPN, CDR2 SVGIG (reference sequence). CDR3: CAWNRGTGNTIYF. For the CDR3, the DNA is TGTGCCTGGAATCGGGGGACTGGAAACACCATATATTTT.

In DNA form, the CDR3 reads TGCAGCGTTGAAAAATCCAGGGCGGAAAAACTGTTTTTT. Translation: CSVEKSRAEKLFF. The chain has TRBV29-1 and TRBJ1-4; a weak D match, TRBD1 (5 bases). Trimming shortened V by 2 bases and J by 8 bases, and 12 bases separated the two germline ends. Germline V gene data show CDR1 as SQVTM and CDR2 as ANQGSEA. The CDR3 is made up of 13 amino acids.

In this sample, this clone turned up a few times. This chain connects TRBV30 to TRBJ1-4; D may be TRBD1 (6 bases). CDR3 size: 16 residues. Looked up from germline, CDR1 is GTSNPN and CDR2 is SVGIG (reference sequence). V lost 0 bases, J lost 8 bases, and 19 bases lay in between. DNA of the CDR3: TGTGCCTGGAGTGTACTCTTTACGGCAGGGGTCGAAAAACTGTTTTTT. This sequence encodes CAWSVLFTAGVEKLFF. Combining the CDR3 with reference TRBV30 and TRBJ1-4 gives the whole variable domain SQTIHQWPATLVQPVGSPLSLECTVEGTSNPNLYWYRQAAGRGLQLLFYSVGIGQISSEVPQNLSASRPQDRQFILSSKKLLLSDSGFYLCAWSVLFTAGVEKLFFGSGTQLSVL.

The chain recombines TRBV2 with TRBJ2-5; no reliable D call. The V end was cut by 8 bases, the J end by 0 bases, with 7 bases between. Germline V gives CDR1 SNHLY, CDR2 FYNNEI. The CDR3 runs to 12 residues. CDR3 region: CASRRDQETQYF. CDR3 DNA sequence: TGTGCCAGCCGACGGGACCAAGAGACCCAGTACTTC.